The source of this TCR beta chain is a study of glioma-infiltrating T cells after dendritic cell vaccination. Stated time point: after dendritic cell vaccination, including at tumor progression/relapse. The table came from immunoSEQ multiplex PCR; TCRdb's copy has only in-frame clones and leaves some out. The table records 65,000 to 80,000 clones, around 87% of them present only once. V trimming: 8 bases; J trimming: 5 bases; junction bases outside the gene matches: 3. Germline CDR1 MNHEY, CDR2 SVGAGI. CDR3 length: 13 amino acids. This rearrangement joins TRBV6-5 to TRBJ2-7, with 13 bases fitting TRBD2. Sequencing used blood, obtained after dendritic cell vaccination. This clonotype originated in a human donor with glioblastoma. The chain's CDR3 is CASRTSGSHEQYF. As DNA, the CDR3 is TGTGCCAGCCGGACTAGCGGGAGTCACGAGCAGTACTTC.